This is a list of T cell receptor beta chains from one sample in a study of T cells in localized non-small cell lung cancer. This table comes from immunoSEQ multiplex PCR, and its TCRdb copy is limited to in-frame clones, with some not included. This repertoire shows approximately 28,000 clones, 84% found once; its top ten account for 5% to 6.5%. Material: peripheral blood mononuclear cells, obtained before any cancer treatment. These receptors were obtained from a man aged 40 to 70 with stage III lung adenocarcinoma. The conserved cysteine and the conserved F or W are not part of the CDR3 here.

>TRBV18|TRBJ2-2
ASSPGSGPNTGELF
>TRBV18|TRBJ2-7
ASSPELWDEQY
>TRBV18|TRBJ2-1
ASSLSGRAMTYNEQF
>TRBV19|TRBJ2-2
ASSLGLGGAGELF
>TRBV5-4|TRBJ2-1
ASSPPGGGEQF
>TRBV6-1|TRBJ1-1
ASSEDRATEAF
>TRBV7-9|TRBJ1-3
ASSLGHSGNTIY
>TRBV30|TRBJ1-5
AWSVSSSGNQPQH
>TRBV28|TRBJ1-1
ASSTFTEAF
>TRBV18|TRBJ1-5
ASSPDSYSNQPQH
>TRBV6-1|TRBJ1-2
AINVENEYGYT
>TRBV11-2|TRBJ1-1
ASSFGSGVTEAF
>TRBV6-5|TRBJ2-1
ASSSSGTSGNEQF
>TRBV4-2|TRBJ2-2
ASSQDITSGILF
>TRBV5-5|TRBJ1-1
ASSSGQGNTEAF
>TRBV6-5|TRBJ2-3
ASSYSWGFTDTQY
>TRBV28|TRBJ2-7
ASSSGGPGSVEQY
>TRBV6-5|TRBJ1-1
ASSYTMGATNTEAF
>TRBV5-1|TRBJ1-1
ASSLGSSKGTEAF
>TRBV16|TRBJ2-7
ASTTPTGGGFYEQY
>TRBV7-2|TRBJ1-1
ASSLHGEAF
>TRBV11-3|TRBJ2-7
ASSLDLGVKAVRAEQY
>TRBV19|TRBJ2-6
ASSILQGSGANVLT
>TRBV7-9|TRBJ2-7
ASSLYGDSTYEQY
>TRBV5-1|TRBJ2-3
ASSLAGAGWGDTQY
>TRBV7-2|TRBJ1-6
ASSLVGSYNSPLH
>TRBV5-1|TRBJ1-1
ASSRVGGGDTEAF
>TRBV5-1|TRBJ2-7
ASSSLGSSYEQY
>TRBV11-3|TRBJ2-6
ASSLDRSGANVLT
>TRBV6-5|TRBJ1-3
ASMLDRGNTIY
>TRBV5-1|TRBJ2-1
ASSLRGQGGNEQF
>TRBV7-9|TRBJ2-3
ASSPRAVVDTQY
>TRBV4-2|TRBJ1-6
ASSQEGEGSPLH
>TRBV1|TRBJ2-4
TSSQGYPRGNIQY
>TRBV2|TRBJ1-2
ASSEGDYGYT
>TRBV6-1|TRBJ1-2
ASRVANYGYT
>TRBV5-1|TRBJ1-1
ASSLGVQNTEAF
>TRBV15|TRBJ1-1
ATSRDSSRNTEAF
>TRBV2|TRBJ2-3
ASSDRVGGAGPPAQY
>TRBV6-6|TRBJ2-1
ASSSSGEQF
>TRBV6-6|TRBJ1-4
ASSPDPGSNEKLF
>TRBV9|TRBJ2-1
ASSVGGNSYNEQF
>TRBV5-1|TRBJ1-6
ASSLGQGRSPLH
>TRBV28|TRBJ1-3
ASSSRRWNSGNTIY
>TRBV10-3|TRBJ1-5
AIGQNYQPQH
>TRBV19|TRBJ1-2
ASRMGPGQLNGYT
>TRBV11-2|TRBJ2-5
ASSLQTGLETQY
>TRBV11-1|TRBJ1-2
ASSLDSGRPHGYT
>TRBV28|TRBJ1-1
ASRSDRAEAF
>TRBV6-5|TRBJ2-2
ASSPSPPPGELF
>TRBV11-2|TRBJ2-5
ASSFLQGETQY
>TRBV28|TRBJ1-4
ASSPGTTPNEKLF
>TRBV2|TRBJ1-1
ASRERGGWNTEAF
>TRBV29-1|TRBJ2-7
SAGLARIAGGEQY
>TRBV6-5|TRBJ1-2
ASSPGGAAAYGYT